The 13 T cell receptor beta chains in this list originate from one sample, sequenced in a study of OX40 agonist ivuxolimab in advanced cancers. Sequenced by immunoSEQ multiplex PCR; TCRdb stores in-frame clones only, minus some. The table includes around 73,000 clones, about nine tenths detected once. Sequencing used CD4+ or CD8+ T cells sorted from blood, obtained in a trial of the OX40 agonist ivuxolimab. The receptors come from an adult with an advanced solid tumor such as melanoma, head and neck, liver or kidney cancer.

V is TRBV7-9 and J is TRBJ2-1; D is ambiguous. The length of the CDR3 is 14 residues. The germline V and J ends were trimmed by 8 bases and 0 bases, with 11 bases remaining between them. CDR1 SEHNR and CDR2 FQNEAQ come from the germline V gene (reference sequence). CDR3 sequence reads: CASLSTGSYNEQFF. CDR3 nucleotide sequence: TGTGCCAGCCTATCCACGGGCTCCTACAATGAGCAGTTCTTC. The entire variable domain, with the rest obtained from reference TRBV7-9 and TRBJ2-1, is as follows: DTGVSQNPRHKITKRGQNVTFRCDPISEHNRLYWYRQTLGQGPEFLTYFQNEAQLEKSRLLSDRFSAERPKGSFSTLEIQRTEQGDSAMYLCASLSTGSYNEQFFGPGTRLTVL.

The chain employs TRBV19 and TRBJ2-2; tentative D call: TRBD1 (7 bases). The CDR3 has 13 amino acids. V dropped 5 bases and J dropped 7 bases, with 11 bases sitting between them. Germline CDR1 reads LNHDA; CDR2 reads SQIVND (reference sequence). The CDR3 nucleotides are TGTGCCAGTAGTGTCAGGGGGGACGGGGAGCTGTTTTTT. Translation gives CASSVRGDGELFF.

The rearrangement uses TRBV2 and TRBJ2-5, with a possible D match to TRBD1 (5 bases). This CDR3 spans 11 amino acids. The V gene lost 8 bases and the J gene lost 5 bases, with 9 bases spanning the gap. Germline assignment: CDR1 SNHLY and CDR2 FYNNEI. The CDR3 DNA sequence: TGTGCCAGCGGACAAGGCGAGACCCAGTACTTC. It encodes CASGQGETQYF.

The chain joins TRBV5-4 to TRBJ2-7; tentatively, D is TRBD1 or TRBD2 (5 bases each). Germline CDR1 and CDR2: SGHNT and YYREEE (reference sequence). The CDR3 totals 13 residues. Trimming pared 4 bases from V and 7 bases from J, leaving 15 bases between. The CDR3 here is CASSPGPPTEQYF. Here the CDR3 DNA reads TGTGCCAGCAGCCCGGGACCTCCGACGGAGCAGTACTTC.

The rearrangement links TRBV28 to TRBJ1-2; D not resolved. The V gene's germline CDR1 is MDHEN and CDR2 SYDVKM. The CDR3 has 17 amino acids. With 6 bases removed from V and 0 bases from J, the gap between germline ends came to 20 bases. CDR3 in amino acids: CASSGPALGQTNYGYTF. The CDR3 DNA sequence: TGTGCCAGCAGCGGCCCCGCCCTCGGCCAGACTAACTATGGCTACACCTTC.

The V gene is TRBV7-9, the J gene TRBJ2-1; 12 nucleotides align to TRBD2. J was trimmed by 0 bases and V by 5 bases; bases with no gene match: 2. CDR1 is SEHNR and CDR2 is FQNEAQ in the germline V gene (reference sequence). This CDR3 contains 16 residues. The CDR3 DNA reads as TGTGCCAGCAGCCCACTAGCGGGAGGCTCCTACAATGAGCAGTTCTTC. As protein: CASSPLAGGSYNEQFF.

The chain carries TRBV6-5 and TRBJ2-7, with a possible D match to TRBD2 (7 bases). V lost 3 bases and J lost 7, with 19 bases in between. Germline assignment: CDR1 MNHEY and CDR2 SVGAGI. CDR3 length: 15 amino acids. The CDR3 coding sequence is TGTGCCAGCAGTTATATAGGGGGGGGAATGGAGGAGCAGTACTTC. It translates to CASSYIGGGMEEQYF.

This chain uses TRBV19 with TRBJ1-2; TRBD1 might be the D (5 bases). The ends were cut back, 7 bases at V and 8 bases at J, with 17 bases in the middle. CDR1 is LNHDA and CDR2 is SQIVND in the germline V gene (reference sequence). This CDR3 is 13 amino acids long. DNA for the CDR3: TGTGCCAGTAAGGGGTCGGTCCTTTACGGCTACACCTTC. Protein: CASKGSVLYGYTF.

The J gene is TRBJ2-5, the V gene TRBV5-6, with D maybe TRBD2 (7 bases). Germline V lookup: CDR1 SGHDT, CDR2 YYEEEE. The CDR3 runs to 17 residues. V was shortened by 1 base and J by 4 bases, with 20 bases between the two germline ends. The CDR3 reads CASSLTRGGRRGETQYF. The DNA for the CDR3 is TGTGCCAGCAGCTTGACCCGCGGGGGCAGGCGAGGAGAGACCCAGTACTTC.

This chain uses TRBV27 with TRBJ1-1; D is uncertain. Trimming removed 2 bases from V and 5 bases from J, with 12 bases in between. This CDR3 is built from 14 residues. Per germline, CDR1 MNHEY and CDR2 SMNVEV (reference sequence). CDR3 in amino acids: CASSLGPGWTEAFF. The CDR3 DNA follows: TGTGCCAGCAGTTTAGGCCCGGGTTGGACTGAAGCTTTCTTT.

V is TRBV2 and J is TRBJ2-1; maybe TRBD1 (6 bases). The V end was cut by 3 bases, the J end by 8 bases, with 17 bases between. The germline V gene has CDR1 SNHLY and CDR2 FYNNEI. The CDR3 totals 15 residues. For the CDR3, the DNA is TGTGCCAGCAGTGATGAAGGGACCTCAGGGGATGAGCAGTTCTTC. This gives the protein CASSDEGTSGDEQFF. Full variable domain (rest looked up from reference TRBV2 and TRBJ2-1): EPEVTQTPSHQVTQMGQEVILRCVPISNHLYFYWYRQILGQKVEFLVSFYNNEISEKSEIFDDQFSVERPDGSNFTLKIRSTKLEDSAMYFCASSDEGTSGDEQFFGPGTRLTVL.

This clone was found a few times. The chain is built from TRBV6-4 and TRBJ2-7; 11 nucleotides match TRBD2. Germline V CDR1 and CDR2: MRHNA, SNTAGT. The junction had 6 bases not matched to a gene; V was cut back by 2 bases and J by 3 bases. The CDR3 loop spans 16 amino acids. The CDR3 region is CASSDVLAGGFYEQYF. The CDR3 region has the DNA TGTGCCAGCAGTGACGTGCTAGCGGGAGGATTCTACGAGCAGTACTTC.

The V gene is TRBV11-2, the J gene TRBJ2-7; D remains unclear. The CDR3 loop spans 15 amino acids. V dropped 5 bases and J dropped 4 bases, with 18 bases sitting between them. Germline V gives CDR1 SGHAT, CDR2 FQNNGV. The CDR3 region is CASSRNSNPSYEQYF. The DNA for the CDR3 is TGTGCCAGCAGCCGAAACAGCAACCCCTCTTACGAGCAGTACTTC.